The 3 T cell receptor beta chains listed next were all sequenced from one sample in a study of vaccination effects on CD4 cells after COVID-19. Antigen-specific CD4+ T cells were expanded with viral peptide pools in the ViraFEST assay before sequencing. When less than 13 days of culture had elapsed, CD4+ T cells were isolated. According to the study, vaccine recipients showed no prior SARS-CoV-2 infection and negative nucleocapsid antibodies. Generated by immunoSEQ multiplex PCR, the TCRdb table keeps only in-frame clones and is missing some. This repertoire shows about 54,000 clones, around 68% found once; its top ten account for 15% to 20%. These receptors' targets are unknown. Specimen: CD4+ T cells from PBMCs cultured with SARS-CoV-2 spike peptides, collected before COVID-19 vaccination. The receptors come from a human donor who received a COVID-19 vaccine.

This rearrangement joins TRBV4-3 to TRBJ1-5; D may be TRBD1 (5 bases). Germline V lookup: CDR1 LGHNA, CDR2 YSLEER. The CDR3 consists of 14 residues. The ends were cut back, 1 base at V and 3 bases at J, with 7 bases in the middle. The CDR3 sequence is CASSQGQLNQPQHF. In nucleotides, the CDR3 is TGCGCCAGCAGCCAAGGACAGCTCAATCAGCCCCAGCATTTT.

This clone was recorded only once. The chain uses TRBV11-2 and TRBJ2-5; D may be TRBD1 or TRBD2 (5 bases each). CDR1 SGHAT and CDR2 FQNNGV come from the germline V gene. V gave up 6 bases and J gave up 4 bases, with 12 bases separating them. CDR3 size: 13 residues. This CDR3 reads CASRQAGGETQYF. The CDR3 DNA sequence: TGTGCCAGCAGACAAGCTGGGGGAGAGACCCAGTACTTC.

V usage is TRBV24-1 and J usage is TRBJ2-1; maybe TRBD2 (5 bases). Trimming removed 3 bases at V and 15 bases at J, with 17 bases between. The germline V gene encodes CDR1 KGHDR and CDR2 SFDVKD. The CDR3 loop spans 13 amino acids. CDR3 DNA sequence: TGTGCCACCAGTGATCGGATCGGGATCAACCGGTTCTTC. Amino acid sequence: CATSDRIGINRFF.